This is a list of T cell receptor beta chains from one sample in a study of neurological immune-mediated disorders. TCRdb re-derived calls from the 5' RACE reads in MiXCR, one entry per CDR3 protein. The sample records about 79,000 distinct CDR3 sequences, around an eighth being singletons. The material sequenced was PBMCs. The receptors here all came from a woman aged 50 to 65 in good health. The CDR3 runs from the conserved cysteine through the conserved F or W. D genes are given only for firm matches. Clone size, where shown, is once, few, many, or a class for clones that have expanded.

D: NA
J: TRBJ1-3
V: TRBV20-1
size: many
CDR3: CSAPTRSSGNTIYF
DNA: TGCAGTGCTCCAACCAGGAGCTCTGGAAACACCATATATTTT

D: NA
J: TRBJ1-3
V: TRBV29-1
size: many
CDR3: CSVGAAGSSGNTIYF
DNA: TGCAGCGTTGGGGCTGCCGGAAGCTCTGGAAACACCATATATTTT

D: NA
J: TRBJ1-5
V: TRBV7-6
size: many
CDR3: CASSLGGRNQPQHF
DNA: TGTGCCAGCAGCTTAGGGGGGAGGAATCAGCCCCAGCATTTT

D: TRBD1
J: TRBJ2-1
V: TRBV7-6
size: NA
CDR3: CASSPESQGAAYNEQFF
DNA: TGTGCCAGCAGCCCAGAAAGCCAGGGGGCGGCCTACAATGAGCAGTTCTTC

D: NA
J: TRBJ2-4
V: TRBV20-1
size: many
CDR3: CSARDVIKNIQYF
DNA: TGCAGTGCTAGAGATGTTATAAAAAACATTCAGTACTTC

D: NA
J: TRBJ1-1
V: TRBV20-1
size: many
CDR3: CSAPPVTLNTEAFF
DNA: TGCAGTGCACCGCCCGTGACATTGAACACTGAAGCTTTCTTT

D: NA
J: TRBJ2-7
V: TRBV5-1
size: many
CDR3: CASSGGGTGFHEQYF
DNA: TGCGCCAGCAGCGGCGGGGGGACAGGGTTCCACGAGCAGTACTTC

D: TRBD2
J: TRBJ2-1
V: TRBV12-3/TRBV12-4
size: few
CDR3: CASTRNGLVSNEQFF
DNA: TGTGCCAGCACCCGGAACGGACTAGTAAGTAATGAGCAGTTCTTC

D: NA
J: TRBJ1-1
V: TRBV20-1
size: many
CDR3: CSARKEEAFF
DNA: TGCAGTGCTAGGAAGGAGGAAGCTTTCTTT

D: NA
J: TRBJ1-2
V: TRBV2
size: many
CDR3: CASSPPGRGAHGYTF
DNA: TGTGCCAGCAGTCCCCCGGGCCGGGGCGCCCATGGCTACACCTTC

D: NA
J: TRBJ1-2
V: TRBV28
size: many
CDR3: CASSPQANYGYTF
DNA: TGTGCCAGCAGTCCTCAGGCAAACTATGGCTACACCTTC

D: TRBD1
J: TRBJ2-1
V: TRBV6-5
size: NA
CDR3: CASSSVIGQGSYNEQFF
DNA: TGTGCCAGCAGTTCCGTGATCGGACAGGGGTCCTACAATGAGCAGTTCTTC

D: TRBD1
J: TRBJ2-5
V: TRBV20-1
size: many
CDR3: CSAGQGADETQYF
DNA: TGCAGTGCTGGACAGGGGGCGGATGAGACCCAGTACTTC

D: NA
J: TRBJ1-5
V: TRBV29-1
size: NA
CDR3: CIVDAAALGNQPQHF
DNA: TGCATCGTTGACGCGGCGGCCTTGGGGAATCAGCCCCAGCATTTT

D: NA
J: TRBJ1-5
V: TRBV3-1
size: many
CDR3: CASSQDSPGWGNQPQHF
DNA: TGTGCCAGCAGCCAAGATTCCCCAGGTTGGGGCAATCAGCCCCAGCATTTT

D: NA
J: TRBJ2-5
V: TRBV11-2
size: many
CDR3: CASTPMGARETQYF
DNA: TGTGCCAGCACCCCGATGGGGGCCCGGGAGACCCAGTACTTC

D: TRBD1
J: TRBJ1-4
V: TRBV3-1
size: many
CDR3: CASSQIRGQGGEKLFF
DNA: TGTGCCAGCAGCCAAATCCGAGGACAGGGAGGCGAAAAACTGTTTTTT

D: TRBD2
J: TRBJ2-5
V: TRBV10-3
size: many
CDR3: CAISAGGRARGETQYF
DNA: TGTGCCATCAGTGCTGGCGGGAGGGCCCGTGGAGAGACCCAGTACTTC

D: NA
J: TRBJ1-3
V: TRBV7-2
size: many
CDR3: CASSLEYSGNTIYF
DNA: TGTGCCAGCAGCTTGGAGTACTCTGGAAACACCATATATTTT

D: TRBD2
J: TRBJ2-1
V: TRBV5-1
size: many
CDR3: CASSSTTSGVTEQFF
DNA: TGCGCCAGCAGCTCGACGACTAGCGGGGTTACGGAGCAGTTCTTC

D: NA
J: TRBJ1-1
V: TRBV6-5
size: NA
CDR3: CASSYQVTMNTEAFF
DNA: TGTGCCAGCAGTTATCAGGTGACAATGAACACTGAAGCTTTCTTT

D: NA
J: TRBJ2-1
V: TRBV5-5
size: many
CDR3: CASSLEGPTVF
DNA: TGTGCCAGCAGCTTGGAAGGACCGACGGTCTTC

D: TRBD1
J: TRBJ2-1
V: TRBV28
size: NA
CDR3: CASTPLEDRDNEQFF
DNA: TGTGCCAGCACCCCCCTTGAGGACAGGGACAATGAGCAGTTCTTC

D: NA
J: TRBJ2-1
V: TRBV5-1
size: many
CDR3: CASSLDLTDEQFF
DNA: TGCGCCAGCAGCCTCGACCTTACAGATGAGCAGTTCTTC

D: NA
J: TRBJ1-2
V: TRBV28
size: many
CDR3: CASSFHSDGYTF
DNA: TGTGCCAGCAGTTTTCACAGCGATGGCTACACCTTC

D: TRBD1
J: TRBJ2-7
V: TRBV5-6
size: NA
CDR3: CASSLAGQGARPYEQYF
DNA: TGTGCCAGCAGCTTGGCGGGACAGGGGGCGAGACCCTACGAGCAGTACTTC

D: TRBD1
J: TRBJ1-5
V: TRBV7-2
size: many
CDR3: CASSSNRGKEPQHF
DNA: TGTGCCAGCAGTTCAAACAGGGGGAAGGAGCCCCAGCATTTT

D: NA
J: TRBJ2-1
V: TRBV18
size: many
CDR3: CASSPVEGRSYNEQFF
DNA: TGTGCCAGCTCACCGGTGGAGGGGCGCTCCTACAATGAGCAGTTCTTC

D: NA
J: TRBJ2-2
V: TRBV5-6
size: many
CDR3: CASSLYWGNTGELFF
DNA: TGTGCCAGCAGCTTGTACTGGGGCAACACCGGGGAGCTGTTTTTT

D: TRBD2
J: TRBJ2-3
V: TRBV20-1
size: many
CDR3: CSARSERGDTDTQYF
DNA: TGCAGTGCTAGGTCGGAGCGGGGCGACACAGATACGCAGTATTTT

D: NA
J: TRBJ2-7
V: TRBV5-6
size: many
CDR3: CASSTNRGPPEEQYF
DNA: TGTGCCAGCAGCACAAACCGGGGGCCCCCTGAGGAGCAGTACTTC

D: NA
J: TRBJ1-6
V: TRBV5-1
size: many
CDR3: CASSRGGTSDSPLHF
DNA: TGCGCCAGCAGCCGAGGCGGGACATCCGACTCACCCCTCCACTTT

D: TRBD2
J: TRBJ2-1
V: TRBV9
size: many
CDR3: CASTKAGASYNEQFF
DNA: TGTGCCAGCACGAAAGCGGGAGCGTCCTACAATGAGCAGTTCTTC

D: TRBD1
J: TRBJ1-1
V: TRBV5-1
size: NA
CDR3: CASSLHLDRAVAEAFF
DNA: TGCGCCAGCAGCTTGCACCTAGACAGGGCGGTCGCTGAAGCTTTCTTT

D: NA
J: TRBJ2-7
V: TRBV6-6
size: NA
CDR3: CASSYSQGRTDEQYF
DNA: TGTGCCAGCAGTTACTCGCAAGGGAGAACCGACGAGCAGTACTTC

D: NA
J: TRBJ2-5
V: TRBV7-2
size: NA
CDR3: CASSLVRGREETQYF
DNA: TGTGCCAGCAGCTTAGTGCGGGGCAGGGAGGAGACCCAGTACTTC